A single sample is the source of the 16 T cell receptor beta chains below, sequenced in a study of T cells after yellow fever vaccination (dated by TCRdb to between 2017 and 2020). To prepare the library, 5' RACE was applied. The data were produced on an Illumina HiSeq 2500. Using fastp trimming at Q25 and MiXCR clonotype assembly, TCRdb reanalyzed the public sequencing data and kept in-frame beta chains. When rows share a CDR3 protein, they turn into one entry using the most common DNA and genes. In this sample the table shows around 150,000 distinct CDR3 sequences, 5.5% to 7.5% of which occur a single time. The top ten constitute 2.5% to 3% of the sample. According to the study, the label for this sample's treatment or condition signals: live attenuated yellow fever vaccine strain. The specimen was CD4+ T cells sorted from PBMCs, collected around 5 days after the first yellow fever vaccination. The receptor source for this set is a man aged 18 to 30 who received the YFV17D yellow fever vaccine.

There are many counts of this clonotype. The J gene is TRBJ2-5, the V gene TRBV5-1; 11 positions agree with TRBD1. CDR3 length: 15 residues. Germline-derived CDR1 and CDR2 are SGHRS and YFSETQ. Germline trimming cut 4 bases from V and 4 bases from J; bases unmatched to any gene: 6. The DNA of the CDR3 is TGCGCCAGCAGCGGCGGACAGGGGGCATTAGAGACCCAGTACTTC. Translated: CASSGGQGALETQYF. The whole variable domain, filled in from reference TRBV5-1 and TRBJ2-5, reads KAGVTQTPRYLIKTRGQQVTLSCSPISGHRSVSWYQQTPGQGLQFLFEYFSETQRNKGNFPGRFSGRQFSNSRSEMNVSTLELGDSALYLCASSGGQGALETQYFGPGTRLLVL.

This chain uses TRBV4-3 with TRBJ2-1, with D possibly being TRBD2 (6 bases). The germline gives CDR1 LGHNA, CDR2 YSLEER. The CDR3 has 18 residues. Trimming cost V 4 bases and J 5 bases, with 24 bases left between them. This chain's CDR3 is CASSLPALGSGGDNEQFF. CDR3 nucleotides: TGCGCCAGCAGCCTGCCGGCCCTTGGTAGCGGCGGGGACAATGAGCAGTTCTTC.

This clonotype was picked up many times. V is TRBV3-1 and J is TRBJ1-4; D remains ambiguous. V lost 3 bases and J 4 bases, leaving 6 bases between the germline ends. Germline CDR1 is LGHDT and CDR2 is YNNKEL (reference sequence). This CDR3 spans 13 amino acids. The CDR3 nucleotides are TGTGCCAGCAGCCACCGGGATAATGAAAAACTGTTTTTT. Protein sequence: CASSHRDNEKLFF.

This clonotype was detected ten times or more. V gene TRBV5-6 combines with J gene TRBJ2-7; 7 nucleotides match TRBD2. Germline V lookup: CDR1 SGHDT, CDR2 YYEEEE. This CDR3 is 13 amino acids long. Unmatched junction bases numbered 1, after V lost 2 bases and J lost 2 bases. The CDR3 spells CASSFRGAYEQYF. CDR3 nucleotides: TGTGCCAGCAGCTTCCGGGGGGCCTACGAGCAGTACTTC.

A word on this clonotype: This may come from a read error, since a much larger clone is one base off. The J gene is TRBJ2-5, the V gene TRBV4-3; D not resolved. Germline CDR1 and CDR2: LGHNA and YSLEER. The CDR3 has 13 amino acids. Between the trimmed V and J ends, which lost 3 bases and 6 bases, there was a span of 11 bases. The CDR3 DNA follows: TGCGCCAGCAGCCACGAAGATCGACAGACCCAGTACTTC. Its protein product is CASSHEDRQTQYF.

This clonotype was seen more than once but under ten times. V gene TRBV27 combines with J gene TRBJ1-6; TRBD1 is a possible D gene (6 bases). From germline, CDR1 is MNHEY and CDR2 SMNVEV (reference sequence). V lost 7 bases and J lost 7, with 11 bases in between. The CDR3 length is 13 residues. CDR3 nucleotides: TGTGCCAGCACCACAGGGAAAAATTCACCCCTCCACTTT. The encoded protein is CASTTGKNSPLHF.

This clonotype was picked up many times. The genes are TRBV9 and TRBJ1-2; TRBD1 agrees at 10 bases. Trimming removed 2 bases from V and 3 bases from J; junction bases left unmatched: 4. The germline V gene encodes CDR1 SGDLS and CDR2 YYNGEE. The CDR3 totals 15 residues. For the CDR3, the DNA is TGTGCCAGCAGCGTCGCCGGGACAGGGGACTATGGCTACACCTTC. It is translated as CASSVAGTGDYGYTF.

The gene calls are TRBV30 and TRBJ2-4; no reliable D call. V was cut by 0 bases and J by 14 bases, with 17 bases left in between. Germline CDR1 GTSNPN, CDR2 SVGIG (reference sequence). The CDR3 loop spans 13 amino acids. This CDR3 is CAWSVRAATIKYF. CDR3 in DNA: TGTGCCTGGAGTGTACGGGCGGCAACAATTAAGTACTTC.

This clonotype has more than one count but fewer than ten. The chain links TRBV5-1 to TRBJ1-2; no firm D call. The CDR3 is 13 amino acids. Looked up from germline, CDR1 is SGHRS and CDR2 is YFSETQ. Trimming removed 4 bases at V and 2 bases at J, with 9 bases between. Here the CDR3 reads CASSPDANYGYTF. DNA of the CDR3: TGCGCCAGCAGCCCCGACGCGAACTATGGCTACACCTTC.

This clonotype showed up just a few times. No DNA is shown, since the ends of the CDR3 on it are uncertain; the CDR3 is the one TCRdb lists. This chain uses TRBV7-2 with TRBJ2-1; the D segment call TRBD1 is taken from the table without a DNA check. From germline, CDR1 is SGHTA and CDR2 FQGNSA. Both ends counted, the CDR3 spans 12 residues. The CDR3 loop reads CASTAARGGQFF.

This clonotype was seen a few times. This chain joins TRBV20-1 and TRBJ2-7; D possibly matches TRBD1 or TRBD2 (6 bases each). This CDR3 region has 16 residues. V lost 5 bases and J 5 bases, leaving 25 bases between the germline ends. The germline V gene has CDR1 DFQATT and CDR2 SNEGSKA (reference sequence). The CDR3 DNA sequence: TGCAGTGCTCTACACCCAGGAGGGGGGTCCAGTGACGAGCAGTACTTC. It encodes CSALHPGGGSSDEQYF.

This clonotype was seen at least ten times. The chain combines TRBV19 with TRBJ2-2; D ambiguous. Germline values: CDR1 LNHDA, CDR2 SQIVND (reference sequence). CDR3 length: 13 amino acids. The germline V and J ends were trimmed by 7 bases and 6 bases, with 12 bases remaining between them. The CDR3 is CASTVIGSGELFF. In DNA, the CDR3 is TGTGCCAGTACGGTCATCGGGTCCGGGGAGCTGTTTTTT.

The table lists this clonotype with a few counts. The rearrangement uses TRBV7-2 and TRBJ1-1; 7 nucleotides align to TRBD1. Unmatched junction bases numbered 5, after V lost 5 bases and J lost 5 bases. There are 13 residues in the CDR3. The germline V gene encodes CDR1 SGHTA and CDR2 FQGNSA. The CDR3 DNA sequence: TGTGCCAGCAGCCGAGACAGGGAAACTGAAGCTTTCTTT. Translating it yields CASSRDRETEAFF.

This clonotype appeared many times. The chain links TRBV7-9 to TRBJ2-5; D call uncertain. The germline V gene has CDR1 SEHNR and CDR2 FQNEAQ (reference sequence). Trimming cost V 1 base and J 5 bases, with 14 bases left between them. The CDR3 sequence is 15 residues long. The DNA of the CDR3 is TGTGCCAGCAGCTTAGGTGTATCGGGCATGGAGACCCAGTACTTC. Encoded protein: CASSLGVSGMETQYF.

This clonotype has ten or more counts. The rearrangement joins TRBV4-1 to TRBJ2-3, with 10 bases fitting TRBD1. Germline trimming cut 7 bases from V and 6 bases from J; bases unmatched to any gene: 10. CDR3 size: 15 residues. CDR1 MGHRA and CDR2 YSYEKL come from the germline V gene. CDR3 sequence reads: CASIKGTGVADTQYF. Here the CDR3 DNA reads TGCGCCAGCATTAAGGGGACAGGGGTGGCGGATACGCAGTATTTT.

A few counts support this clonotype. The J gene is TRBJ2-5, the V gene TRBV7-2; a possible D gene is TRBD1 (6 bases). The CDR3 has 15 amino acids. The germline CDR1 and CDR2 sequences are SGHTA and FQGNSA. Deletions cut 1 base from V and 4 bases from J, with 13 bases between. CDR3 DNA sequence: TGTGCCAGCAGCTTAGTCCGGGACATCGCAGAGACCCAGTACTTC. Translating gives CASSLVRDIAETQYF.